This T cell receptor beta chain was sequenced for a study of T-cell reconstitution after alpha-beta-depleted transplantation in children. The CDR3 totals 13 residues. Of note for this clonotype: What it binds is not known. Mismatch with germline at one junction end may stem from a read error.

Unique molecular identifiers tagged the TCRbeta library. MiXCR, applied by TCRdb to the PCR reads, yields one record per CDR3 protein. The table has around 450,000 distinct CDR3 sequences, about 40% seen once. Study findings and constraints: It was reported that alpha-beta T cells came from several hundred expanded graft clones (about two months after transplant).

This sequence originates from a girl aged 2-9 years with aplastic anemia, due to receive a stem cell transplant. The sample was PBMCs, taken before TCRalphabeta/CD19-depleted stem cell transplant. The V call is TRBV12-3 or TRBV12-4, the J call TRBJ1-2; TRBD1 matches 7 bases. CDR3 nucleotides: TGTGCCAGCAGTTTCGGGACAGACTATAGCTACACCTTC. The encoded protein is CASSFGTDYSYTF.